This T cell receptor beta chain was found in a study of persistence of HIV-infected CD4 T cells. Whole-study context: Anti-CD3/anti-CD28 beads activated more cells than antigen stimulation did.

V lost 1 base and J 0 bases, leaving 10 bases between the germline ends. Germline values: CDR1 MGHRA, CDR2 YSYEKL. The CDR3 spans 16 residues. As to this clone: The antigen remains unidentified.

Overall study results and limits: Antigen-responding cells were enriched for degenerate expanded CDR3beta sequences.

This nonspecific control used anti-CD3/anti-CD28 bead stimulation of CD4+ T cells. CD4+ T cells upregulating both CD40 ligand and CD69 were sorted as responding cells. The libraries were made with immunoSEQ version 4 in survey mode. Produced via immunoSEQ multiplex PCR; TCRdb's table is partial and in-frame only. The repertoire holds roughly 48,000 clones, with 88% as singletons. This TCR was sampled from an adult woman with HIV who was CMV-seropositive. Sequenced material: CD4+ T cells sorted from PBMCs after roughly 20-hour stimulation, taken from a patient who received antiretroviral therapy. The chain links TRBV4-1 to TRBJ1-3, with D uncertain. The CDR3: CASSQVGRGSGNTIYF. For the CDR3, the DNA is TGCGCCAGCAGCCAAGTCGGACGGGGCTCTGGAAACACCATATATTTT.